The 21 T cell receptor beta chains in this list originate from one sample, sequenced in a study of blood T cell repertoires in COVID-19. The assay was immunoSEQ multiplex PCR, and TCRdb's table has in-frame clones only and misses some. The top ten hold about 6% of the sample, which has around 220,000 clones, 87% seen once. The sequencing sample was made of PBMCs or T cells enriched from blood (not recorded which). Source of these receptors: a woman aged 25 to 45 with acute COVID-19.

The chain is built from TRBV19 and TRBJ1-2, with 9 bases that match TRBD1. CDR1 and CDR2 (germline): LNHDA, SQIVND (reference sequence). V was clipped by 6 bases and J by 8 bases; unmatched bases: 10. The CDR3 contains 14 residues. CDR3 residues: CASSWTGAARGYTF. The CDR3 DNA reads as TGTGCCAGTAGCTGGACAGGGGCCGCGAGGGGCTACACCTTC. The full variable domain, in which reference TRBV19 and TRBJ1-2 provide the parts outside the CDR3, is DGGITQSPKYLFRKEGQNVTLSCEQNLNHDAMYWYRQDPGQGLRLIYYSQIVNDFQKGDIAEGYSVSREKKESFPLTVTSAQKNPTAFYLCASSWTGAARGYTFGSGTRLTVV.

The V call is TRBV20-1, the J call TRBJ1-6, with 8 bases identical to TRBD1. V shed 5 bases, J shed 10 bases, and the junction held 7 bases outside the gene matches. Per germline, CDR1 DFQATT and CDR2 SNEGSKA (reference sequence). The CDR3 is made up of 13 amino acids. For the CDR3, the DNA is TGCAGTGCTCGTGGACAGGGCGGCTCACCCCTCCACTTT. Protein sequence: CSARGQGGSPLHF.

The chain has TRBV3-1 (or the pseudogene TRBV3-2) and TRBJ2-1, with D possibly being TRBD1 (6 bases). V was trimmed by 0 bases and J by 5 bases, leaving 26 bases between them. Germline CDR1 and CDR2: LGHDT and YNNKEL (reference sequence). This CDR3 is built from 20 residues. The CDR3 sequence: CASSQERSIGEQGWDNEQFF. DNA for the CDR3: TGTGCCAGCAGCCAAGAAAGGTCTATTGGGGAACAGGGTTGGGACAATGAGCAGTTCTTC.

The CDR3 DNA follows: TGTGCCAGCAGGTATGCCGGGACAGGGTCACACGAGCAGTACTTC. This encodes CASRYAGTGSHEQYF. The V and J genes are TRBV6-5 and TRBJ2-7, with 9 bases fitting TRBD1. Trimming took 6 bases from V and 5 from J; bases not matched to a gene: 11. The CDR3 has 15 residues. Per germline, CDR1 MNHEY and CDR2 SVGAGI.

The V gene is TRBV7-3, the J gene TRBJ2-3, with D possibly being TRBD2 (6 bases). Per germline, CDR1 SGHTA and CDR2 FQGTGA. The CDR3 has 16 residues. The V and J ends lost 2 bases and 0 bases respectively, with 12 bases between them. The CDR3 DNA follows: TGTGCCAGCAGCTTAGGAGGGAGCGTTAGCACAGATACGCAGTATTTT. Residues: CASSLGGSVSTDTQYF.

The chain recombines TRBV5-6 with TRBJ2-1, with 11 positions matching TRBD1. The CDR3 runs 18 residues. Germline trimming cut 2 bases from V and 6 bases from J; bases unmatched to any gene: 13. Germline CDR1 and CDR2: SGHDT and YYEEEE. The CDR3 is CASSLTGTGGWESNEQFF. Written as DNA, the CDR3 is TGTGCCAGCAGCTTAACCGGGACAGGGGGTTGGGAGTCCAATGAGCAGTTCTTC.

The CDR3 region has the DNA TGTGCCAGCAGTTACGAGGGAGGGGGATCCTACGAGCAGTACTTC. Amino acids: CASSYEGGGSYEQYF. The chain carries TRBV6-2 or TRBV6-3 and TRBJ2-7; a possible D gene is TRBD2 (7 bases). The germline V gene has CDR1 MNHEY and CDR2 SVGEGT. Trimming took 2 bases from V and 1 from J, leaving 12 bases between them. This CDR3 region has 15 residues.

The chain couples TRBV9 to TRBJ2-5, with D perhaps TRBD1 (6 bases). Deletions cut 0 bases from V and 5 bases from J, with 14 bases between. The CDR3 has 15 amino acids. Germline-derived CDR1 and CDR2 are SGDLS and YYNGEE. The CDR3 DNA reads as TGTGCCAGCAGCGTAGCACAGGGTCGGGGTGAGACCCAGTACTTC. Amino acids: CASSVAQGRGETQYF.

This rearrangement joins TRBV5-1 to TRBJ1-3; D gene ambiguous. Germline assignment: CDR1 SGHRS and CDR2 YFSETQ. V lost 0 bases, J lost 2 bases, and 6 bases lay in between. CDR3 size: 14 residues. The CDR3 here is CASSLGGPGNTIYF. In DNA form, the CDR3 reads TGCGCCAGCAGCTTGGGAGGCCCTGGAAACACCATATATTTT.

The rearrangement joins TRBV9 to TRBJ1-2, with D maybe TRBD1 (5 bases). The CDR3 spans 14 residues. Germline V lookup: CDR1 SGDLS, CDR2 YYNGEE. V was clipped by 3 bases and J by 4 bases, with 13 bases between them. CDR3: CASSGSGTTYGYTF. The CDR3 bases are TGTGCCAGCAGCGGTTCAGGGACTACCTATGGCTACACCTTC.

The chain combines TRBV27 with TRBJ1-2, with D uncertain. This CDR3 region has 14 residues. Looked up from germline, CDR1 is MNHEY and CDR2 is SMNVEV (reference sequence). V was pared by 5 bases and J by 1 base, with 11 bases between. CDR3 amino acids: CASSPSYSNYGYTF. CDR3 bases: TGTGCCAGCAGTCCCAGTTACAGTAACTATGGCTACACCTTC.

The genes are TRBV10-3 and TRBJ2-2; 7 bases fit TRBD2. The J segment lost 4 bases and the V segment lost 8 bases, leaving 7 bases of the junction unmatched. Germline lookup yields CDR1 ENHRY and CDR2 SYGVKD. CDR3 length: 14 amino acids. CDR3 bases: TGTGCCATCGGTGGGAGGGAGGCCACCGGGGAGCTGTTTTTT. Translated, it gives CAIGGREATGELFF.

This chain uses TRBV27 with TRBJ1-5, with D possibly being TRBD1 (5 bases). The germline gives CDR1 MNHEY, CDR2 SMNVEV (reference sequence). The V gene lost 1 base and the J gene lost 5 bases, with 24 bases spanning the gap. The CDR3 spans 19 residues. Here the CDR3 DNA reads TGTGCCAGCAGTTTATTTTACGCGCCAATACAGGCCGGGCATCAGCCCCAGCATTTT. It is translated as CASSLFYAPIQAGHQPQHF.

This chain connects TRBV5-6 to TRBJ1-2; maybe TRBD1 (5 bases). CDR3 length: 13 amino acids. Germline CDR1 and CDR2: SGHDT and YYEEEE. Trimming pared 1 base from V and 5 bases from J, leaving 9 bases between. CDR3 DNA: TGTGCCAGCAGCTTGCCGGGGGTTTATGGCTACACCTTC. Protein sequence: CASSLPGVYGYTF.

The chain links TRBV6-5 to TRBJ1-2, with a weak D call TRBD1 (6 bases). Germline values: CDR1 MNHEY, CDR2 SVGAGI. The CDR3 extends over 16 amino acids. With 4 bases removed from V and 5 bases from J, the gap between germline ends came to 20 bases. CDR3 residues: CASSSLTEGRGYGYTF. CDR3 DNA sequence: TGTGCCAGCAGTTCATTAACAGAAGGAAGGGGGTATGGCTACACCTTC.

CDR3 in amino acids: CASAPTGSSYEQYF. CDR3 in DNA: TGTGCCAGCGCCCCGACAGGTTCCTCCTACGAGCAGTACTTC. The chain has TRBV27 and TRBJ2-7, with D perhaps matching TRBD1 (6 bases). The CDR3 consists of 14 residues. Germline loops: CDR1 MNHEY, CDR2 SMNVEV (reference sequence). Trimming left V 8 bases short and J 0 bases short, with 14 bases between.

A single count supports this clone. CDR3 protein: CASSLRGQNIQYF. In DNA form, the CDR3 reads TGTGCCAGCAGCTTGCGGGGTCAAAACATTCAGTACTTC. The chain has TRBV7-2 and TRBJ2-4; maybe TRBD2 (6 bases). The germline CDR1 and CDR2 sequences are SGHTA and FQGNSA. Trimming took 3 bases from V and 5 from J, leaving 8 bases between them. The CDR3 consists of 13 residues. Drawing the rest from reference TRBV7-2 and TRBJ2-4, the complete variable domain is GAGVSQSPSNKVTEKGKDVELRCDPISGHTALYWYRQSLGQGLEFLIYFQGNSAPDKSGLPSDRFSAERTGGSVSTLTIQRTQQEDSAVYLCASSLRGQNIQYFGAGTRLSVL.

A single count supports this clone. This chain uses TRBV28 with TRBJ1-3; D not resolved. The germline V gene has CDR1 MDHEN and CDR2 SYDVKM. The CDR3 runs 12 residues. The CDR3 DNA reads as TGTGCAACAGTCAGCTCTGGAAACACCATATATTTT. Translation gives CATVSSGNTIYF. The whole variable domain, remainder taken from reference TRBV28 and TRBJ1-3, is DVKVTQSSRYLVKRTGEKVFLECVQDMDHENMFWYRQDPGLGLRLIYFSYDVKMKEKGDIPEGYSVSREKKERFSLILESASTNQTSMYLCATVSSGNTIYFGEGSWLTVV.

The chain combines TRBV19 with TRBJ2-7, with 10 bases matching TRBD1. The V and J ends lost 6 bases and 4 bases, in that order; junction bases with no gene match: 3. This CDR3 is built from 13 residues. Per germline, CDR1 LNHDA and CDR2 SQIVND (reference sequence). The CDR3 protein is CASRGTGDYEQYF. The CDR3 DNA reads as TGTGCCAGTAGGGGGACAGGGGATTACGAGCAGTACTTC.

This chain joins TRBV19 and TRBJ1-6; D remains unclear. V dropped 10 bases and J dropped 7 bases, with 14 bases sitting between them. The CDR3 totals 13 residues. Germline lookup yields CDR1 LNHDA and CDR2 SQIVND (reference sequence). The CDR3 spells CATQRQANSPLHF. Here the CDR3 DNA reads TGTGCCACGCAACGGCAGGCCAATTCACCCCTCCACTTT. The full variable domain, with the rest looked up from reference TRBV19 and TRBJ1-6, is DGGITQSPKYLFRKEGQNVTLSCEQNLNHDAMYWYRQDPGQGLRLIYYSQIVNDFQKGDIAEGYSVSREKKESFPLTVTSAQKNPTAFYLCATQRQANSPLHFGNGTRLTVT.

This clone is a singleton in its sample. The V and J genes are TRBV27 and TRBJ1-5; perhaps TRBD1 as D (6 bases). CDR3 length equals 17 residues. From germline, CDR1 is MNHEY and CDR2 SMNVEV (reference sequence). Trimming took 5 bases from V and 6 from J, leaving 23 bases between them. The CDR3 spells CASSASGWTERGQPQHF. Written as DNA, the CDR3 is TGTGCCAGCAGTGCCTCCGGATGGACAGAAAGAGGTCAGCCCCAGCATTTT.